This T cell receptor (beta chain) was obtained from a study of blood T cell repertoires in COVID-19. As handled by the study authors: Amplification of reference gene primers provided the estimated nucleated cell counts. Measured with immunoSEQ multiplex PCR; TCRdb has only the in-frame clones, and not every one. V and J calls and clone size are as listed in that table; D and trimming were resolved from the DNA. The sample holds some 290,000 clones, around 90% seen once. This CDR3 region has 11 residues. Germline values: CDR1 SNHLY, CDR2 FYNNEI. Trimming removed 10 bases at V and 2 bases at J, with 9 bases between. Those enrolled, adults aged about 18 to 89 years, came from about two dozen US areas. Participant-given clinical history determined each cohort assignment.

The sequencing sample was made of PBMCs or T cells enriched from blood (not recorded which). The TCR originated in a woman between 35 and 50 years old with acute COVID-19. The chain recombines TRBV2 with TRBJ2-7, with a possible D match to TRBD2 (6 bases). The DNA for the CDR3 is TGTGCCACCGGGACTCCCTACGAGCAGTACTTC. It codes for CATGTPYEQYF.